This is a list of T cell receptor beta chains from one sample in a study of cytomegalovirus exposure and HLA in healthy donors. Sequenced by immunoSEQ multiplex PCR; TCRdb stores in-frame clones only, minus some. The sample holds 150,000 to 200,000 clones, around 86% seen once. Sequenced input: PBMCs. The receptors come from a young man in good health and CMV-seropositive. Each CDR3 is given with its conserved first and last residue. The D gene is left open where the match is weak. Only some rows state a clone size, as once, few, many or a class for expanded clones.

J | D | V | size | DNA | CDR3
TRBJ1-5 | TRBD1 | TRBV25-1 | . | TGTGCCAGCAGTCCAGGGGGATATAGCAATCAGCCCCAGCATTTT | CASSPGGYSNQPQHF
TRBJ1-3 | . | TRBV4-2 | . | TGTGCCAGCAGCCAAGGAGGAGGCGGAGGAAACACCATATATTTT | CASSQGGGGGNTIYF
TRBJ1-2 | TRBD1 | TRBV6-6 | . | TGTGCCAGCAGTCCCGGGACAGGGCTTATTAACTATGGCTACACCTTC | CASSPGTGLINYGYTF
TRBJ1-5 | TRBD1 | TRBV2 | . | TGTGCCAGCAGGGCGGACAGGTTATATAGCAATCAGCCCCAGCATTTT | CASRADRLYSNQPQHF
TRBJ2-3 | TRBD2 | TRBV7-2 | . | TGTGCCAGCAGCTTAGACGGGGCGGGGGGCCGGGATACGCAGTATTTT | CASSLDGAGGRDTQYF
TRBJ2-7 | . | TRBV10-3 | . | TGTGCCATCAGTGAGTCGAAACAGGGCGAGCAGTACTTC | CAISESKQGEQYF
TRBJ2-2 | TRBD1 | TRBV5-1 | . | TGCGCCAGCAGCTTCTCATCACAGGGGACCGGGGAGCTGTTTTTT | CASSFSSQGTGELFF
TRBJ1-4 | TRBD1 | TRBV4-3 | . | TGCGCCAGCAGCCAACAAGGACAGGGGGGCGCCGGGAAACTGTTTTTT | CASSQQGQGGAGKLFF
TRBJ2-7 | . | TRBV27 | . | TGTGCCAGCGCTTCTGTGGGAGGGCAGTACTTC | CASASVGGQYF
TRBJ1-2 | . | TRBV4-2 | . | TGTGCCAGCAGCCTTAGATCCGAGGGCGGCTATGGCTACACCTTC | CASSLRSEGGYGYTF
TRBJ1-6 | . | TRBV18 | . | TGTGCCAGCTCACCAAGGGGCCCAGGGGATAATTCACCCCTCCACTTT | CASSPRGPGDNSPLHF
TRBJ1-2 | . | TRBV28 | . | TGTGCCACAGGGGAATATGGCTACACCTTC | CATGEYGYTF
TRBJ2-7 | TRBD2 | TRBV4-3 | once | TGCGCCAGCAGCCAAGAGTACAGCGGGGTAGCCTACGAGCAGTACTTC | CASSQEYSGVAYEQYF
TRBJ1-5 | . | TRBV7-9 | . | TGTGCCAGCAGCTCATCAGGGGTTAACGAGAGCCAGCCCCAGCATTTT | CASSSSGVNESQPQHF
TRBJ2-5 | . | TRBV5-6 | . | TGTGCCAGCAGCTTGAGCGGGCCAGGAGGGACCCAGTACTTC | CASSLSGPGGTQYF
TRBJ2-1 | TRBD1 | TRBV5-4 | . | TGTGCCAGCAGCTTGGGAGGCGCAACCACCAGGGGGAATGAGCAGTTCTTC | CASSLGGATTRGNEQFF
TRBJ1-6 | . | TRBV7-9 | . | TGTGCCAGCAGCTTAGCAGATCGGGGGGCTAATTCACCCCTCCACTTT | CASSLADRGANSPLHF
TRBJ2-7 | TRBD1 | TRBV6-5 | once | TGTGCCAGCACTAGGACAGGGGGTATCTACGAGCAGTACTTC | CASTRTGGIYEQYF
TRBJ2-3 | TRBD2 | TRBV5-4 | . | TGTGCCAGCAGCTTGTCCCGGGGGGCAGATACGCAGTATTTT | CASSLSRGADTQYF
TRBJ2-1 | . | TRBV6-5 | . | TGTGCCAGCAGTGAAGGACAGTCCTACAATGAGCAGTTCTTC | CASSEGQSYNEQFF
TRBJ1-5 | . | TRBV9 | . | TGTGCCAGCAGCGGCGCGGAGCCCCAGCATTTT | CASSGAEPQHF
TRBJ1-5 | TRBD1 | TRBV5-5 | . | TGTGCCAGCAGTTATCAACCCGGGACAGGGAGCAATCAGCCCCAGCATTTT | CASSYQPGTGSNQPQHF
TRBJ2-1 | TRBD2 | TRBV9 | once | TGTGCCAGCAGCGTAGGGCTAGCGGGAGGGTACAATGAGCAGTTCTTC | CASSVGLAGGYNEQFF
TRBJ2-3 | . | TRBV6-5 | once | TGTGCCAGCAGCTCTGTGGGGAGGAGCACAGATACGCAGTATTTT | CASSSVGRSTDTQYF
TRBJ2-3 | . | TRBV7-2 | . | TGTGCCAGCAGCCCTTCCCCTAAAGATACGCAGTATTTT | CASSPSPKDTQYF
TRBJ1-3 | . | TRBV7-7 | . | TGTGCTAGCAGCTTTTCCGGAGCAGCTGGAAACACCATATATTTT | CASSFSGAAGNTIYF
TRBJ1-4 | TRBD1 | TRBV19 | . | TGTGCCAGTCACGGGGACAGCCCCAATGAAAAACTGTTTTTT | CASHGDSPNEKLFF
TRBJ1-6 | . | TRBV9 | once | TGTGCCAGCAGCGGGACAGCCTATAATTCACCCCTCCACTTT | CASSGTAYNSPLHF
TRBJ1-3 | . | TRBV6-5 | few | TGTGCCAGCAGTTACTCTCAGGCGTCCTCTGGAAACACCATATATTTT | CASSYSQASSGNTIYF